This T cell receptor (beta chain) is from a study of T cells after yellow fever vaccination. Via MiXCR, TCRdb re-called the 5' RACE reads, giving one row per CDR3 protein. The table has nearly 300,000 distinct CDR3 sequences, 7.5% to 9.5% seen once. V was trimmed by 5 bases and J by 9 bases, leaving 8 bases between them. CDR3 length equals 11 residues. Per the germline V gene, CDR1 is LGHDT and CDR2 is YNNKEL (reference sequence). Specimen: CD4+ T cells sorted from PBMCs, collected 5 days after the yellow fever booster vaccination. The rearrangement links TRBV3-1 to TRBJ2-1, with D unclear. The receptor comes from a man aged 18 to 35 who received the YFV17D yellow fever vaccine. As DNA, the CDR3 is TGTGCCAGCAGCAGGGCCGCTGAGCAGTTCTTC. Encoded protein: CASSRAAEQFF.